This T cell receptor beta chain stems from a study of T cells after yellow fever vaccination. Study-wide background: Fractions of limited cellularity were prepared by means of SMART-Seq v4 Ultra Low Input. Whole-study findings and limits: In FACS-sorted repertoires, abundant clonotypes from the bulk population could appear as contaminants. Post-booster repertoires again held most primary-vaccination clones (roughly 95% CD4, roughly 88% CD8).

UMIs were added to TCR cDNA along with a universal primer site when it was made by 5'RACE template switching. MiXCR, applied by TCRdb to the 5' RACE reads, yields one record per CDR3 protein. The repertoire includes hundreds of thousands of distinct CDR3 sequences, 8.7% of them detected once, and about a sixth sits in the top ten. Germline V gene lookup returns CDR1 SGHTA and CDR2 FQGTGA. CDR3 size: 17 residues. Trimming took 4 bases from V and 1 from J; bases not matched to a gene: 7. This clonotype was picked up a small number of times. Its antigen is undetermined. The genes are TRBV7-3 and TRBJ2-5, with 12 positions matching TRBD2. Specimen: PBMCs, collected on the day of the first yellow fever vaccination. This clonotype was obtained from a man aged 18 to 30 who received the YFV17D yellow fever vaccine. CDR3 sequence (DNA): TGTGCCAGCAGCTCAGAGACTAGCGGGGGCCTCCAAGAGACCCAGTACTTC. Translation: CASSSETSGGLQETQYF.